Listed below are T cell receptor beta chains from one sample, sequenced in a study of cytomegalovirus exposure and HLA in healthy donors. The table came from immunoSEQ multiplex PCR; TCRdb's copy has only in-frame clones and leaves some out. The profile shows around 130,000 clones, approximately 71% of them singletons. The sample taken for sequencing was PBMCs. These receptors originate from a woman in her fifties or sixties in good health and CMV-seronegative. Both conserved end residues are part of each CDR3. D genes are given only for firm matches. Size is omitted from some rows. Given values are once, few, many or a class for expanded clones.

clone_size,d_call,v_call,j_call,cdr3_aa,cdr3_nt
once,TRBD2,TRBV5-1,TRBJ2-1,CASSLDPGTSGNNEQFF,TGCGCCAGCAGCTTGGACCCTGGGACTAGCGGGAACAATGAGCAGTTCTTC
few,-,TRBV4-1,TRBJ2-3,CASSLQGPGAISTDTQYF,TGCGCCAGCAGCCTTCAGGGACCAGGGGCTATTAGCACAGATACGCAGTATTTT
-,TRBD2,TRBV2,TRBJ2-1,CASSEPPSGGALRQFF,TGTGCCAGCAGTGAACCGCCTAGCGGGGGGGCTCTTCGGCAGTTCTTC
once,-,TRBV29-1,TRBJ1-1,CSVENSRAMNTEAFF,TGCAGCGTTGAAAATTCCAGGGCAATGAACACTGAAGCTTTCTTT
-,TRBD2,TRBV29-1,TRBJ2-7,CSVGGGRSYEQYF,TGCAGCGTTGGGGGCGGGAGAAGCTACGAGCAGTACTTC
few,-,TRBV19,TRBJ1-1,CASSIGQLAAFF,TGTGCCAGTAGTATAGGACAGCTTGCAGCTTTCTTT
-,-,TRBV6-5,TRBJ1-3,CASSRLQSSGNTIYF,TGTGCCAGCAGTCGCTTACAAAGCTCTGGAAACACCATATATTTT
-,-,TRBV30,TRBJ1-4,CAWSEGRGEKLFF,TGTGCCTGGAGTGAAGGCCGAGGAGAAAAACTGTTTTTT
-,TRBD1,TRBV28,TRBJ1-2,CASSFQGAYGYTF,TGTGCCAGCAGTTTCCAGGGGGCCTATGGCTACACCTTC
-,TRBD1,TRBV7-7,TRBJ2-5,CASSHGQGVMETQYF,TGTGCCAGCAGCCACGGACAGGGGGTTATGGAGACCCAGTACTTC
-,-,TRBV9,TRBJ1-1,CASSLEEGRFTEAFF,TGTGCCAGCAGCCTCGAGGAGGGGAGGTTCACTGAAGCTTTCTTT
-,-,TRBV28,TRBJ1-3,CASISLSSGNTIYF,TGTGCCAGCATTTCCCTGAGCTCTGGAAACACCATATATTTT
-,TRBD1,TRBV2,TRBJ2-7,CASSSDRDRAYEQYF,TGTGCCAGCAGTTCTGATCGGGACAGGGCATACGAGCAGTACTTC
-,TRBD2,TRBV11-1,TRBJ2-7,CASSPTSGSFYEQYF,TGTGCCAGCAGCCCAACTAGCGGGAGCTTCTACGAGCAGTACTTC
-,TRBD1,TRBV6-1,TRBJ1-3,CASSEGTGWDTIYF,TGTGCCAGCAGTGAAGGGACAGGGTGGGACACCATATATTTT
-,TRBD1,TRBV28,TRBJ2-3,CASSFGQGETDTQYF,TGTGCCAGCAGTTTTGGACAGGGTGAGACAGATACGCAGTATTTT
-,TRBD1,TRBV5-6,TRBJ1-2,CASSLRRQGALNYGYTF,TGTGCCAGCAGCTTGAGGAGACAGGGGGCATTAAACTATGGCTACACCTTC
once,TRBD1,TRBV29-1,TRBJ2-3,CSADRRSGTDTQYF,TGCAGCGCGGACAGGAGGAGTGGCACAGATACGCAGTATTTT
-,TRBD2,TRBV7-9,TRBJ2-1,CASSSKREKRHEQFF,TGTGCCAGCAGCTCCAAGCGGGAGAAGCGTCATGAGCAGTTCTTC
-,-,TRBV5-6,TRBJ1-2,CASSLAHRSNYGYTF,TGTGCCAGCAGCTTGGCCCACAGGTCTAACTATGGCTACACCTTC
-,-,TRBV18,TRBJ2-2,CASSQKVPTANTGELFF,TGTGCCAGCTCACAAAAAGTCCCTACCGCGAACACCGGGGAGCTGTTTTTT
few,-,TRBV27,TRBJ1-2,CASRNRTNYGYTF,TGTGCCAGCAGGAACAGGACTAACTATGGCTACACCTTC
-,TRBD1,TRBV30,TRBJ1-6,CAWSVDGYRGGSPLHF,TGTGCCTGGAGTGTAGATGGGTACAGGGGAGGTTCACCCCTCCACTTT
-,TRBD1,TRBV5-1,TRBJ1-2,CASSSGTGTGYTF,TGCGCCAGCAGCTCCGGGACAGGGACTGGCTACACCTTC
-,TRBD1,TRBV2,TRBJ2-5,CASPRQGELYF,TGTGCCAGCCCAAGGCAGGGGGAATTATACTTC
-,TRBD2,TRBV4-1,TRBJ2-7,CASSQQPQWTGGRFSEQYF,TGCGCCAGCAGCCAACAACCTCAGTGGACGGGGGGTCGGTTTTCTGAGCAGTACTTC
-,TRBD1,TRBV19,TRBJ1-1,CASSIRQGYTEAFF,TGTGCCAGTAGTATAAGACAGGGGTACACTGAAGCTTTCTTT
once,TRBD2,TRBV18,TRBJ2-7,CASSPLGGSLSYEQYF,TGTGCCAGCTCCCCTTTGGGGGGGTCCTTATCCTACGAGCAGTACTTC
-,TRBD2,TRBV11-2,TRBJ2-1,CASSPRATSGGNNEQFF,TGTGCCAGCAGCCCCCGCGCGACTAGCGGGGGCAACAATGAGCAGTTCTTC
-,-,TRBV6-6,TRBJ1-4,CASSPQGSRTEKLFF,TGTGCCAGCAGTCCCCAGGGGTCCCGGACTGAAAAACTGTTTTTT
few,-,TRBV11-2,TRBJ2-1,CASSLVGARETRGQFF,TGTGCCAGCAGCTTAGTGGGAGCCCGTGAAACCAGGGGGCAGTTCTTC
-,TRBD1,TRBV28,TRBJ1-1,CASMDGRGGEAAFF,TGTGCCAGCATGGACGGGAGAGGGGGCGAAGCAGCTTTCTTT
-,-,TRBV18,TRBJ2-1,CASSPWQRNEQFF,TGTGCCAGCTCACCATGGCAGCGCAATGAGCAGTTCTTC
few,TRBD2,TRBV6-5,TRBJ2-3,CASRGSASGSGTQYF,TGTGCCAGCAGGGGGTCGGCTAGCGGCTCAGGTACGCAGTATTTT
-,TRBD1,TRBV30,TRBJ2-5,CAWTGAGGVETQYF,TGTGCCTGGACCGGGGCAGGGGGCGTGGAGACCCAGTACTTC
-,-,TRBV13,TRBJ2-5,CASSLRVIKQETQYF,TGTGCCAGCAGCTTACGGGTTATCAAACAAGAGACCCAGTACTTC
-,-,TRBV5-6,TRBJ2-3,CASSFFFSARATDTQYF,TGTGCCAGCAGCTTCTTTTTTTCGGCTAGAGCCACAGATACGCAGTATTTT